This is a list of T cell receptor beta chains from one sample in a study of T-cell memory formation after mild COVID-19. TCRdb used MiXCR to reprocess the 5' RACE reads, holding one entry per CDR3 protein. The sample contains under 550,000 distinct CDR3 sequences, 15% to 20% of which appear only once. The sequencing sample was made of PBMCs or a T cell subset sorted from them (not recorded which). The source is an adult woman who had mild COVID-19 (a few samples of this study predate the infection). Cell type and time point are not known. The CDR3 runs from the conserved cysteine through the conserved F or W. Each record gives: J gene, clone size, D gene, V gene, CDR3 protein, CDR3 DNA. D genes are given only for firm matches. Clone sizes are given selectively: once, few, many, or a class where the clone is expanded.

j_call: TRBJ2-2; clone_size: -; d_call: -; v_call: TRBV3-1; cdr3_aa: CASSNVGVTGELFF; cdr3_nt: TGTGCCAGCAGCAACGTGGGGGTAACCGGGGAGCTGTTTTTT
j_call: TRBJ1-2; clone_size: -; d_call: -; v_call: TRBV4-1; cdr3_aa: CASSQEATGVIYGYTF; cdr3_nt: TGCGCCAGCAGCCAAGAAGCGACCGGGGTAATTTATGGCTACACCTTC
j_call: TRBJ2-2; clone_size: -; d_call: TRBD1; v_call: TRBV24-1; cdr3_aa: CATSDVPGQGSKNTGELFF; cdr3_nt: TGTGCCACCAGTGATGTACCGGGACAGGGGTCTAAAAACACCGGGGAGCTGTTTTTT
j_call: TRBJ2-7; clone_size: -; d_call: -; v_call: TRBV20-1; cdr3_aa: CSARDRQGSSDEQYF; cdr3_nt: TGCAGTGCTAGAGACCGGCAGGGAAGTTCGGACGAGCAGTACTTC
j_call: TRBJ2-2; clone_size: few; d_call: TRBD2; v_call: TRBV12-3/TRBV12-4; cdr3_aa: CASSFWLAGSGELFF; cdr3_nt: TGTGCCAGCAGTTTCTGGCTAGCGGGATCCGGGGAGCTGTTTTTT
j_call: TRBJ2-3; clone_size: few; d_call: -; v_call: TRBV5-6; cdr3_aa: CASSGGPGFTDTQYF; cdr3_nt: TGTGCCAGCAGCGGGGGTCCAGGGTTCACAGATACGCAGTATTTT
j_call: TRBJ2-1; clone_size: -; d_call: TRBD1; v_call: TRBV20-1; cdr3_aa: CSARGPTGGTGGREQFF; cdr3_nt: TGCAGTGCTAGGGGCCCCACAGGGGGGACAGGGGGCAGGGAGCAGTTCTTC
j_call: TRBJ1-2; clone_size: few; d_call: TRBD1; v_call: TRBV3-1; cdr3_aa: CASSQGDRVTNYGYTF; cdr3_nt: TGTGCCAGCAGCCAAGGGGACAGGGTGACTAACTATGGCTACACCTTC
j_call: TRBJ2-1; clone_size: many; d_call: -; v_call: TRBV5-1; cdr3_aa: CASSLAGASSYNEQFF; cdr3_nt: TGCGCCAGCAGCTTGGCGGGAGCGAGCTCCTACAATGAGCAGTTCTTC
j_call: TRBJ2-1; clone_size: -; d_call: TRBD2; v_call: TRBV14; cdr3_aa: CASSLQAPPSGRPTYNEQFF; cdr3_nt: TGTGCCAGCAGCCTACAGGCACCCCCTAGCGGGAGACCTACCTACAATGAGCAGTTCTTC
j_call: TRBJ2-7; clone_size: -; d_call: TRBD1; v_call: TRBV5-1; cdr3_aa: CASRRSGQRGNEQYF; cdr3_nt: TGCGCCAGCAGGCGGTCGGGACAGAGGGGAAACGAGCAGTACTTC
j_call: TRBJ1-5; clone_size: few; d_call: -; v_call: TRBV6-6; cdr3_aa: CASSNRELADQPQHF; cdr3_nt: TGTGCCAGCAGCAACAGGGAGTTAGCCGATCAGCCCCAGCATTTT
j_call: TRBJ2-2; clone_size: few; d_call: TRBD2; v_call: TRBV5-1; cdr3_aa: CASSLRLAGQSTGELFF; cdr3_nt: TGCGCCAGCAGCCTAAGACTAGCGGGGCAAAGCACCGGGGAGCTGTTTTTT
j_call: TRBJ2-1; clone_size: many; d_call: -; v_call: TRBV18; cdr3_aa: CASSTDSSYNEQFF; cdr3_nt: TGTGCCAGCTCGACAGATAGCTCCTACAATGAGCAGTTCTTC
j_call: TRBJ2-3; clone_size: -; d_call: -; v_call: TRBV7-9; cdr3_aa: CASSLHLSSTDTQYF; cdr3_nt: TGTGCCAGCAGCTTGCACTTATCTAGCACAGATACGCAGTATTTT
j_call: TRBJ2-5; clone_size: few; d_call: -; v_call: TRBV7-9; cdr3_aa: CASSYEGNGETQYF; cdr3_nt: TGTGCCAGCAGCTATGAGGGGAATGGAGAGACCCAGTACTTC
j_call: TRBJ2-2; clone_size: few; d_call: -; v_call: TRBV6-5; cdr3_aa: CASSYSDNTGELFF; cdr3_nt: TGTGCCAGCAGTTACTCCGACAACACCGGGGAGCTGTTTTTT
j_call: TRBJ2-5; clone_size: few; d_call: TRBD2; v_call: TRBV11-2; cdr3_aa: CASSSGRTSGNQETQYF; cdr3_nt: TGTGCCAGCAGTTCCGGTAGGACTAGCGGGAACCAAGAGACCCAGTACTTC
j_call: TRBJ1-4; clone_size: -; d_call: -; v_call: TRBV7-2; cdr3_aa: CASSPQGQLNEKLFF; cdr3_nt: TGTGCCAGCAGCCCTCAGGGTCAGCTTAATGAAAAACTGTTTTTT
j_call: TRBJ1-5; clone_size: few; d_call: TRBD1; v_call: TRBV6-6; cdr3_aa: CASSYSYPGTGGDDQPQHF; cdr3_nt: TGTGCCAGCAGTTACTCGTACCCCGGGACAGGGGGCGACGATCAGCCCCAGCATTTT
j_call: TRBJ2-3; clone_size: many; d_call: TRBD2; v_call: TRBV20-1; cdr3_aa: CSARDFERGASTSSDTQYF; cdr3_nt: TGCAGTGCTAGAGATTTCGAGCGGGGGGCCTCGACATCTTCAGATACGCAGTATTTT
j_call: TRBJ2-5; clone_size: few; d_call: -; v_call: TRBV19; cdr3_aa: CASSRKGSETQYF; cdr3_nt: TGTGCCAGTAGTAGAAAGGGATCAGAGACCCAGTACTTC
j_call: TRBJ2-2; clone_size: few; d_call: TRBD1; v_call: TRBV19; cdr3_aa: CASRGRAGGNTGELFF; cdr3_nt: TGTGCCAGTAGAGGACGGGCAGGGGGGAACACCGGGGAGCTGTTTTTT
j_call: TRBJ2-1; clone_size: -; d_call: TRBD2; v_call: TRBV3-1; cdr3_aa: CASSQRLTSPIYNEQFF; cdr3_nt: TGTGCCAGCAGCCAACGGCTGACTAGCCCAATTTACAATGAGCAGTTCTTC
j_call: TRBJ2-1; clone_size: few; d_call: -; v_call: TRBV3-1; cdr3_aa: CASSLRTADNEQFF; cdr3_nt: TGTGCCAGCAGCCTGAGGACAGCTGACAATGAGCAGTTCTTC
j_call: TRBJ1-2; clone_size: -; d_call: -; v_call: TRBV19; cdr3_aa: CASREQGGYGYTF; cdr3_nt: TGTGCCAGTAGGGAGCAAGGCGGCTATGGCTACACCTTC
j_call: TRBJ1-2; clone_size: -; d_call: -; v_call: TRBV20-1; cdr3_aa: CSASQEGYTF; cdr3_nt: TGCAGTGCTAGCCAGGAAGGCTACACCTTC
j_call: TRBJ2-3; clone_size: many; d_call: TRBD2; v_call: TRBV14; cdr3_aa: CASSQESYSGGPDTQYF; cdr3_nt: TGTGCCAGCAGCCAAGAGTCTTATTCGGGGGGGCCAGATACGCAGTATTTT
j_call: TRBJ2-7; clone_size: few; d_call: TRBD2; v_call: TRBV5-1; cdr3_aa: CASSWGGRLSPYEQYF; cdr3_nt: TGCGCCAGCAGCTGGGGCGGGAGGCTGTCCCCCTACGAGCAGTACTTC
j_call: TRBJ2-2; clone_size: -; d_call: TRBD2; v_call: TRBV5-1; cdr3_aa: CASSLVAGNTGELFF; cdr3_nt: TGCGCCAGCAGCTTGGTAGCGGGGAACACAGGGGAGCTGTTTTTT
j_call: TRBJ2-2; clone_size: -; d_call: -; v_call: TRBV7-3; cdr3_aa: CASSLRPAFTGELFF; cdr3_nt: TGTGCCAGCAGCTTAAGGCCAGCTTTCACCGGGGAGCTGTTTTTT
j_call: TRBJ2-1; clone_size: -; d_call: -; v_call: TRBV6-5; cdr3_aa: CASRPLLAFESGFF; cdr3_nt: TGTGCCAGCAGGCCCTTGCTAGCGTTTGAGAGTGGGTTCTTC
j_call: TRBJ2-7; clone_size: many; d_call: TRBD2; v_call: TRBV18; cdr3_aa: CASSRRTSGETYEQYF; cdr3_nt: TGTGCCAGCTCGCGTCGGACTAGCGGGGAGACCTACGAGCAGTACTTC
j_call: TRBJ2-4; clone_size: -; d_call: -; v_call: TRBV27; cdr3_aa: CASSAPGERNIQYF; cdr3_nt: TGTGCCAGCAGTGCACCCGGGGAGCGGAACATTCAGTACTTC
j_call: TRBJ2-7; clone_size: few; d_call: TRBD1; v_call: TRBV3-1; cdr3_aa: CASARGSYEQYF; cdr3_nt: TGTGCCAGCGCCAGGGGGTCCTACGAGCAGTACTTC
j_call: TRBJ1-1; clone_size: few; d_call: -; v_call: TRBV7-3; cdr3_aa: CASSLGRGVEAFF; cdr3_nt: TGTGCCAGCAGCCTAGGGAGGGGGGTGGAAGCTTTCTTT
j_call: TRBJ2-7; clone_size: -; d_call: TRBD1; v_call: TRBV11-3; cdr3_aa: CASSLGETGGLAENDEQYF; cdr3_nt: TGTGCCAGCAGCTTAGGAGAGACAGGGGGTCTAGCGGAAAACGACGAGCAGTACTTC
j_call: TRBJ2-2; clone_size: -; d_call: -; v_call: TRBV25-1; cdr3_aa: CASSATTWTGELFF; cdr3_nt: TGTGCCAGCAGTGCCACCACGTGGACCGGGGAGCTGTTTTTT
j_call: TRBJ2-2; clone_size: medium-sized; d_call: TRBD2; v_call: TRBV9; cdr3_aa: CASSGLAGGGTGELFF; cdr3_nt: TGTGCCAGCAGCGGACTAGCGGGAGGGGGAACCGGGGAGCTGTTTTTT
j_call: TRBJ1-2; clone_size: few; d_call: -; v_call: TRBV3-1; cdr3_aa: CASSQGAGGYTF; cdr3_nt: TGTGCCAGCAGCCAGGGGGCGGGAGGCTACACCTTC
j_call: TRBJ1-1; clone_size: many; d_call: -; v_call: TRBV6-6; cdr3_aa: CASSDGQNTEAFF; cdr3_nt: TGTGCCAGCAGCGACGGACAGAACACTGAAGCTTTCTTT
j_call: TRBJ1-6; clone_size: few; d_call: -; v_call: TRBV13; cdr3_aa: CASSGDLSYNSPLHF; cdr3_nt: TGTGCCAGCAGCGGGGACCTCTCCTATAATTCACCCCTCCACTTT
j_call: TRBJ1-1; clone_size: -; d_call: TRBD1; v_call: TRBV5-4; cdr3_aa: CASSSPGQGNTEAFF; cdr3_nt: TGTGCCAGCAGCTCACCGGGACAGGGGAACACTGAAGCTTTCTTT
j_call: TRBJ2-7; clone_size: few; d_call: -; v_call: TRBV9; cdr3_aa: CASSFSGSSGIGEQYF; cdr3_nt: TGTGCCAGCAGCTTCTCGGGAAGTTCCGGCATTGGGGAGCAGTACTTC
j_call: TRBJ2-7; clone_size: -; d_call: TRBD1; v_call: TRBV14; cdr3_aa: CASRRDRAWEQYF; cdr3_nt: TGTGCCAGCCGCCGGGACAGGGCATGGGAGCAGTACTTC
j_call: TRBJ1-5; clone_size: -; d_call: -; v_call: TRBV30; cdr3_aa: CACSVGTAQPQHF; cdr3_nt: TGTGCCTGCTCCGTGGGTACGGCTCAGCCCCAGCATTTT